This TCR beta chain appears in the sequencing data of a study of blood T cell repertoires in COVID-19. Study information: Specimens from acute and convalescent COVID-19 originated in the United States, Italy and Spain.

Recruitment covered about two dozen US areas and drew participants whose ages spanned about 18 to 89 years. Cohorts were determined from participant-reported clinical history. The germline V and J ends were trimmed by 1 base and 3 bases, with 10 bases remaining between them. The CDR3 has 15 amino acids. Per germline, CDR1 SGHTA and CDR2 FQGNSA. Authors' data handling: Reference gene primer amplification gave nucleated cell count estimates. Profiled with immunoSEQ multiplex PCR; TCRdb holds only in-frame clones, not every one. V, J and clone size are taken as reported in that table, and D and trimming were inferred from the DNA itself. The data hold fewer than 200,000 clones, with approximately 87% observed a single time.

Sample: PBMCs or T cells enriched from blood (not recorded which). The origin of this receptor is a woman aged 45-65 years who had recovered from COVID-19. The V call is TRBV7-2, the J call TRBJ1-5; no definite D call. Here the CDR3 DNA reads TGTGCCAGCAGCTTAGTAGGGCGGGACAATCAGCCCCAGCATTTT. It codes for CASSLVGRDNQPQHF.